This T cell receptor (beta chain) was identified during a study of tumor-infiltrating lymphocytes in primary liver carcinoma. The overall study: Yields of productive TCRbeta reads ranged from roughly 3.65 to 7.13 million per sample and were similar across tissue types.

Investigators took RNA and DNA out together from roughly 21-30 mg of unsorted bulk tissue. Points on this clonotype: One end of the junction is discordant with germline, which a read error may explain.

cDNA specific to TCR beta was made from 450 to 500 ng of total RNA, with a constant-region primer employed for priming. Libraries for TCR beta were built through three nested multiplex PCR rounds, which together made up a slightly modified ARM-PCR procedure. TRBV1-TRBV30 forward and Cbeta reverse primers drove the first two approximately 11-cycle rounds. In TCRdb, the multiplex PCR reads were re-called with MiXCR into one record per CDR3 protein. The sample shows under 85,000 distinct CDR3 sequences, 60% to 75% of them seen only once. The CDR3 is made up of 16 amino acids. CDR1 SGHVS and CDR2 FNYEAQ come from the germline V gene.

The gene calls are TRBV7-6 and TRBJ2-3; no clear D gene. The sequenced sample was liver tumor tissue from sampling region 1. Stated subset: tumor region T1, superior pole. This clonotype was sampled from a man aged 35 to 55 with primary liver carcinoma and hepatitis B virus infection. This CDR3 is CASSLAGRDHTDTRYF. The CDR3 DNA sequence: TGTGCCAGCAGCTTAGCGGGCCGAGACCACACAGATACGCGGTATTTT. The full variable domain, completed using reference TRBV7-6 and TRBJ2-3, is GAGVSQSPRYKVTKRGQDVALRCDPISGHVSLYWYRQALGQGPEFLTYFNYEAQQDKSGLPNDRFSAERPEGSISTLTIQRTEQRDSAMYRCASSLAGRDHTDTRYFGPGTRLTVL.